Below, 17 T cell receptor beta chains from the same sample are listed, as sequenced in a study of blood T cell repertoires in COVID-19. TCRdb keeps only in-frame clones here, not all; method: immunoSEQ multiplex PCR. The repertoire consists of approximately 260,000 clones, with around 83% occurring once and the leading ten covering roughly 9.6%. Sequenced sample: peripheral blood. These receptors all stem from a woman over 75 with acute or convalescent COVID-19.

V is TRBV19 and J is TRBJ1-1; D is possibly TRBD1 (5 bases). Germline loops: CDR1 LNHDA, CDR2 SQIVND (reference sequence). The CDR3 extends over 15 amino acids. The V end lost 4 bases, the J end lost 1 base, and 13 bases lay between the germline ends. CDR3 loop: CASSSFGQKNTEAFF. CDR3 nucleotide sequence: TGTGCCAGTAGTAGTTTTGGACAAAAGAACACTGAAGCTTTCTTT.

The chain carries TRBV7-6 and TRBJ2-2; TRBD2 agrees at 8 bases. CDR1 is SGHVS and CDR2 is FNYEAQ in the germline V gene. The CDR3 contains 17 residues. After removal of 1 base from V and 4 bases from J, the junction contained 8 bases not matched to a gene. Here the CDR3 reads CASSLEVRGALTGELFF. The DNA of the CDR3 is TGTGCCAGCAGCTTAGAGGTGCGGGGGGCCCTCACCGGGGAGCTGTTTTTT.

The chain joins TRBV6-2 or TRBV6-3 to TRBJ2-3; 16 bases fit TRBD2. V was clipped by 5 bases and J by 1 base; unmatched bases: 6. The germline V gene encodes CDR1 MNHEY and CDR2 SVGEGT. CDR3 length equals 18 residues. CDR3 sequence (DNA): TGTGCCAGCAGTCAGGGACTAGCGGGGGGGCTTCGCACAGATACGCAGTATTTT. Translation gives CASSQGLAGGLRTDTQYF.

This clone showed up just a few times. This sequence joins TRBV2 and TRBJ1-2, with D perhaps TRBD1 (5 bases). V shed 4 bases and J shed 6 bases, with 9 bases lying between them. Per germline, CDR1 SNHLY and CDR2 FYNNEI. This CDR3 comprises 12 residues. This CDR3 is CASSVSRDGYTF. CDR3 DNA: TGTGCCAGCAGTGTATCCAGGGATGGCTACACCTTC.

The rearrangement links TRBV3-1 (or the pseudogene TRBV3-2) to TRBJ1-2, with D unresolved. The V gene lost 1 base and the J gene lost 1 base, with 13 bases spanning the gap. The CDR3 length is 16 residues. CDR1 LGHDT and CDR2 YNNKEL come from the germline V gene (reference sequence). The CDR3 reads CASSQASGNINYGYTF. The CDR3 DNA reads TGTGCCAGCAGCCAAGCTTCCGGGAATATTAACTATGGCTACACCTTC.

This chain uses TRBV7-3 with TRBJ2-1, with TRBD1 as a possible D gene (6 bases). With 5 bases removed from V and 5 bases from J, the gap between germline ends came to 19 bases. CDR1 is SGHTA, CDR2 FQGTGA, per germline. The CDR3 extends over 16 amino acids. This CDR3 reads CASSPVGAQLDNEQFF. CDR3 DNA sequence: TGTGCCAGCAGCCCCGTGGGGGCACAATTGGACAATGAGCAGTTCTTC.

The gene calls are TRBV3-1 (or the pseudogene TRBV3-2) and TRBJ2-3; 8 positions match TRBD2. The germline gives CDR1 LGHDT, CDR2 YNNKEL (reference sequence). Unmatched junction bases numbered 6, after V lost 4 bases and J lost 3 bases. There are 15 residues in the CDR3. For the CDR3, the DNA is TGTGCCAGCAGCCCACCCGGACTAGCTACAGATACGCAGTATTTT. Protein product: CASSPPGLATDTQYF.

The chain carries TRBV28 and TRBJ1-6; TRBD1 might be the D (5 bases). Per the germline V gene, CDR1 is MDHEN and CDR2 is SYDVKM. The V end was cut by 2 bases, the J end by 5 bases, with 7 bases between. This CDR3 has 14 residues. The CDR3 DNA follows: TGTGCCAGCAGTTTAAGACAGAATAATTCACCCCTCCACTTT. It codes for CASSLRQNNSPLHF.

The CDR3 loop is CASSQDPGSEEQYF. The CDR3 nucleotides read TGTGCCAGCAGCCAAGATCCGGGCTCGGAGGAACAGTACTTC. The chain joins TRBV4-2 to TRBJ2-7; possibly TRBD2 for D (5 bases). Looked up from germline, CDR1 is LGHNA and CDR2 is YNFKEQ. CDR3 length: 14 residues. The V end lost 0 bases, the J end lost 10 bases, and 16 bases lay between the germline ends.

CDR3 sequence (DNA): TGTGCCAGCAGTTACGGGCAGCAGAATCAGCCCCAGCATTTT. It codes for CASSYGQQNQPQHF. This chain links TRBV6-6 with TRBJ1-5; no firm D call. CDR1 and CDR2 from the germline V gene are MNHNY and SVGAGI (reference sequence). V was pared by 2 bases and J by 4 bases, with 9 bases between. This CDR3 is 14 amino acids long.

CDR3 residues: CASSQDLGVPNSPLHF. CDR3 DNA sequence: TGCGCCAGCAGCCAAGACCTCGGGGTTCCCAATTCACCCCTCCACTTT. The chain links TRBV4-1 to TRBJ1-6; no definite D call. Per germline, CDR1 MGHRA and CDR2 YSYEKL. The CDR3 is 16 amino acids. V gave up 0 bases and J gave up 7 bases, with 13 bases separating them.

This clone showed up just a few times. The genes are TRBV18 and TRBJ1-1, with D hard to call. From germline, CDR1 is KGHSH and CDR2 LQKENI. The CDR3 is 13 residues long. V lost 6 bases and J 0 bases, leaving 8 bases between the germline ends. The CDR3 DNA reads TGTGCCAGCTCCACCGGGATGAACACTGAAGCTTTCTTT. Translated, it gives CASSTGMNTEAFF.

The CDR3, as DNA: TGTGCCAGCAGCTTGGATGCAGGGTATACCTACAATGAGCAGTTCTTC. Translating gives CASSLDAGYTYNEQFF. This rearrangement joins TRBV5-8 to TRBJ2-1, with D perhaps TRBD1 (5 bases). This CDR3 is 16 amino acids long. V was pared by 0 bases and J by 2 bases, with 12 bases between. Germline CDR1 reads SGHTS; CDR2 reads YDEGEE.

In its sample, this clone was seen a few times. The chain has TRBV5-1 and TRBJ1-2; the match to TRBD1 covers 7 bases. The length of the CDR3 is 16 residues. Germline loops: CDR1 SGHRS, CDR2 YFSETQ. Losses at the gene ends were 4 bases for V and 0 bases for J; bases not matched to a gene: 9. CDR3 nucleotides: TGCGCCAGCAGCCTTGGACAGGCTCAACCTAACTATGGCTACACCTTC. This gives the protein CASSLGQAQPNYGYTF.

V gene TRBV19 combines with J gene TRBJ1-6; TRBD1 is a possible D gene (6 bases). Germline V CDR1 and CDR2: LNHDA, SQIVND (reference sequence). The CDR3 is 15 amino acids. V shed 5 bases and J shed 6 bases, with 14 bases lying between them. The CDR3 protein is CASSGRTDPNSPLHF. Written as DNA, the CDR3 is TGTGCCAGTAGTGGCCGGACAGACCCTAATTCACCCCTCCACTTT.

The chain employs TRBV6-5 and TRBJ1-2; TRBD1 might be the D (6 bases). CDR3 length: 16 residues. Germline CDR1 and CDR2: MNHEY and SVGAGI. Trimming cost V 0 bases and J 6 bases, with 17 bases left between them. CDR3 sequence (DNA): TGTGCCAGCAGTTACTCGAAATTCGCAGGGGCTAATGGCTACACCTTC. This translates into CASSYSKFAGANGYTF.

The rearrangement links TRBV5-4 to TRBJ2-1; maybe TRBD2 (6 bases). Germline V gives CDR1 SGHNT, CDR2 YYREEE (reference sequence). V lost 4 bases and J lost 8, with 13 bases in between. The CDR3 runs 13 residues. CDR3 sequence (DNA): TGTGCCAGCAGCGACACTAGCTCCGATGAGCAGTTCTTC. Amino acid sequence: CASSDTSSDEQFF.